These 16 T cell receptor beta chains share one sample of origin, sequenced in a study of OX40 agonist ivuxolimab in advanced cancers. Receptor amplification or capture employed the immunoSEQ multiplex PCR assay. Held by TCRdb, this immuneACCESS table contains in-frame sequences only and omits some clones. Under half of the omission traces to an unresolved V gene where checked; the cause of the rest is unknown. A total of about 80,000 clones appear in this sample, 90% of them only once. The ten most abundant clones make up approximately 0.69% of the sample. Specimen: CD4+ or CD8+ T cells sorted from blood, collected in a trial of the OX40 agonist ivuxolimab. Every receptor here comes from an adult with an advanced solid tumor such as melanoma, head and neck, liver or kidney cancer.

The J gene is TRBJ2-5, the V gene TRBV27, with D possibly matching TRBD1 (5 bases). CDR3 size: 12 residues. The germline V and J ends were trimmed by 3 bases and 9 bases, with 11 bases remaining between them. Germline V gene sequence: CDR1 MNHEY, CDR2 SMNVEV (reference sequence). The CDR3 DNA follows: TGTGCCAGCAGTTTCAGCCTAGGGGCCCAGTACTTC. The encoded protein is CASSFSLGAQYF.

The chain uses TRBV6-5 and TRBJ2-7; 10 bases fit TRBD1. Germline V gives CDR1 MNHEY, CDR2 SVGAGI. With V trimmed by 4 bases and J by 1 base, 4 bases remained unmatched. The CDR3 totals 15 residues. CDR3 DNA: TGTGCCAGCAGTTCGCGGACAGGGGGTTCCTACGAGCAGTACTTC. The encoded protein is CASSSRTGGSYEQYF.

The J gene is TRBJ2-7, the V gene TRBV28, with D possibly TRBD2 on 6 matching bases. The V gene lost 7 bases and the J gene lost 0 bases, with 22 bases spanning the gap. Germline CDR1 reads MDHEN; CDR2 reads SYDVKM. The CDR3 runs 17 residues. This CDR3 is CASTVEGAGPSSYEQYF. The CDR3 DNA reads TGTGCCAGCACGGTCGAAGGAGCGGGCCCGAGCTCCTACGAGCAGTACTTC.

The chain couples TRBV6-5 to TRBJ2-5; weak D call: TRBD1 (6 bases). This CDR3 comprises 14 residues. The germline V and J ends were trimmed by 5 bases and 4 bases, with 14 bases remaining between them. Germline CDR1 and CDR2: MNHEY and SVGAGI. The CDR3 DNA reads as TGTGCCAGCAGTCCCGGGGTCAGGGGAGAGACCCAGTACTTC. Translation gives CASSPGVRGETQYF.

The genes are TRBV6-6 and TRBJ2-7; a possible D gene is TRBD2 (6 bases). This CDR3 is 13 amino acids long. V was clipped by 3 bases and J by 3 bases, with 9 bases between them. Germline loops: CDR1 MNHNY, CDR2 SVGAGI (reference sequence). The CDR3 DNA reads TGTGCCAGCAGTTATGGAGGGTTCTACGAGCAGTACTTC. Translating it yields CASSYGGFYEQYF.

The chain links TRBV5-1 to TRBJ2-2; TRBD1 aligns across 10 bases. CDR1 and CDR2 from the germline V gene are SGHRS and YFSETQ. This CDR3 is 17 amino acids long. The V segment lost 4 bases and the J segment 1 base; nucleotides outside the gene matches: 7. This CDR3 is CASSAGQGGLNTGELFF. In DNA, the CDR3 is TGCGCCAGCAGCGCCGGACAGGGGGGATTGAACACCGGGGAGCTGTTTTTT. Complete variable domain (other parts from reference TRBV5-1 and TRBJ2-2): KAGVTQTPRYLIKTRGQQVTLSCSPISGHRSVSWYQQTPGQGLQFLFEYFSETQRNKGNFPGRFSGRQFSNSRSEMNVSTLELGDSALYLCASSAGQGGLNTGELFFGEGSRLTVL.

This chain uses TRBV7-2 with TRBJ2-2, with 8 bases identical to TRBD2. Germline CDR1 is SGHTA and CDR2 is FQGNSA. V lost 5 bases to trimming and J lost 1 base; unmatched junction nucleotides: 0. The CDR3 loop spans 14 amino acids. CDR3 protein: CASSTSGNTGELFF. The CDR3 DNA reads TGTGCCAGCAGCACTAGCGGGAACACCGGGGAGCTGTTTTTT.

The chain has TRBV2 and TRBJ2-1; TRBD2 aligns across 8 bases. The CDR3 length is 16 residues. The V segment lost 7 bases and the J segment 4 bases; nucleotides outside the gene matches: 12. Germline V CDR1 and CDR2: SNHLY, FYNNEI. CDR3 residues: CASKKRESFLYNEQFF. The CDR3 DNA sequence: TGTGCCAGCAAGAAGCGGGAGTCTTTTTTGTACAATGAGCAGTTCTTC.

The chain couples TRBV5-1 to TRBJ2-3; 11 bases line up with TRBD2. The CDR3 is made up of 17 amino acids. J gave up 1 base and V 0 bases, and 4 bases lay outside the gene matches. Germline values: CDR1 SGHRS, CDR2 YFSETQ. CDR3 bases: TGCGCCAGCAGCTTGGGGGGACTAGCGGACGGCACAGATACGCAGTATTTT. Amino acids: CASSLGGLADGTDTQYF. Full variable domain (missing parts from reference TRBV5-1 and TRBJ2-3): KAGVTQTPRYLIKTRGQQVTLSCSPISGHRSVSWYQQTPGQGLQFLFEYFSETQRNKGNFPGRFSGRQFSNSRSEMNVSTLELGDSALYLCASSLGGLADGTDTQYFGPGTRLTVL.

The J gene is TRBJ2-3, the V gene TRBV7-6, with D possibly TRBD2 on 5 matching bases. The ends were cut back, 2 bases at V and 0 bases at J, with 15 bases in the middle. CDR3 length: 17 residues. Germline assignment: CDR1 SGHVS and CDR2 FNYEAQ. The chain's CDR3 is CASSLRPAGLSTDTQYF. The CDR3 DNA reads as TGTGCCAGCAGCTTACGACCGGCGGGTCTTAGCACAGATACGCAGTATTTT.

The gene calls are TRBV7-2 and TRBJ2-5; D remains ambiguous. From germline, CDR1 is SGHTA and CDR2 FQGNSA. V lost 1 base and J lost 4, with 7 bases in between. The CDR3 contains 13 residues. As DNA, the CDR3 is TGTGCCAGCAGCTTAGTGGGAAGAGAGACCCAGTACTTC. Translation gives CASSLVGRETQYF.

This rearrangement joins TRBV2 to TRBJ1-1, with TRBD1 as a possible D gene (5 bases). The CDR3 length is 11 residues. The germline CDR1 and CDR2 sequences are SNHLY and FYNNEI. V lost 4 bases and J lost 8, with 8 bases in between. For the CDR3, the DNA is TGTGCCAGCAGTGGCGGGGGGGAAGCTTTCTTT. The encoded protein is CASSGGGEAFF.

The chain combines TRBV9 with TRBJ2-6; D possibly uses TRBD1 or TRBD2 (5 bases each). The CDR3 totals 17 residues. V was clipped by 0 bases and J by 4 bases, with 14 bases between them. The germline V gene encodes CDR1 SGDLS and CDR2 YYNGEE. The CDR3 loop is CASSVARFRDGANVLTF. The CDR3 bases are TGTGCCAGCAGCGTAGCTCGTTTCAGGGACGGGGCCAACGTCCTGACTTTC.

The chain uses TRBV19 and TRBJ1-5, with 7 bases lining up with TRBD1. CDR1 and CDR2 from the germline V gene are LNHDA and SQIVND (reference sequence). The CDR3 length is 15 residues. Germline trimming cut 3 bases from V and 5 bases from J; bases unmatched to any gene: 7. The CDR3 DNA is TGTGCCAGTAGTATTCGACAGGGAAGCCATCAGCCCCAGCATTTT. This translates into CASSIRQGSHQPQHF.

This chain uses TRBV7-8 with TRBJ2-1, with D perhaps matching TRBD1 (6 bases). The CDR3 sequence is 14 residues long. Between the trimmed V and J ends, which lost 2 bases and 4 bases, there was a span of 9 bases. Looked up from germline, CDR1 is SGHVS and CDR2 is FQNEAQ. In DNA form, the CDR3 reads TGTGCCAGCAGCTTATCCAGGGGATACAATGAGCAGTTCTTC. It encodes CASSLSRGYNEQFF.

This chain links TRBV28 with TRBJ2-7; 10 bases are a match to TRBD1. V lost 5 bases and J lost 3; bases outside the gene matches: 7. Germline CDR1 and CDR2: MDHEN and SYDVKM. The CDR3 extends over 15 amino acids. The CDR3 DNA follows: TGTGCCAGCAGTCGACAGGGGGCTCTTTTCTACGAGCAGTACTTC. Residues: CASSRQGALFYEQYF.